This TCR beta chain was sequenced in a study of control samples from healthy donors and cancer patients. The germline V gene encodes CDR1 SGHDN and CDR2 FVKESK. J gave up 0 bases and V 5 bases, and 12 bases lay outside the gene matches. There are 18 residues in the CDR3. Profiled with immunoSEQ multiplex PCR; TCRdb holds only in-frame clones, not every one. The table shows roughly 79,000 clones, with approximately 84% occurring only once. Sequencing was done on a sample of blood. The genes are TRBV14 and TRBJ1-1, with 10 bases lining up with TRBD1. The receptor was isolated from a man aged 45-65 years in good health. CDR3 region: CASSKGTGDGHLNTEAFF. CDR3 DNA sequence: TGTGCCAGCAGCAAGGGGACAGGGGATGGACACCTGAACACTGAAGCTTTCTTT. The whole variable domain, filled in from reference TRBV14 and TRBJ1-1, reads EAGVTQFPSHSVIEKGQTVTLRCDPISGHDNLYWYRRVMGKEIKFLLHFVKESKQDESGMPNNRFLAERTGGTYSTLKVQPAELEDSGVYFCASSKGTGDGHLNTEAFFGQGTRLTVV.